These 2 T cell receptor beta chains were sequenced from one sample in a study of blood T cell repertoires in COVID-19. Libraries were prepared by immunoSEQ multiplex PCR; TCRdb keeps only in-frame clonotypes and omits some of them. The profile shows about 250,000 clones, approximately 84% of them singletons. The sample was peripheral blood. The receptors were gathered from a middle-aged man with active or convalescent COVID-19.

In its sample, this clone was seen a few times. The V and J genes are TRBV27 and TRBJ1-3, with TRBD1 identical over 9 bases. The trim removed 4 bases at V and 2 bases at J, leaving 3 bases unmatched. This CDR3 contains 15 residues. Germline loops: CDR1 MNHEY, CDR2 SMNVEV (reference sequence). The CDR3 sequence: CASSSGTGTGNTIYF. The CDR3 region has the DNA TGTGCCAGCAGTTCAGGGACAGGGACTGGAAACACCATATATTTT.

The rearrangement joins TRBV7-8 to TRBJ2-1, with D perhaps TRBD1 (5 bases). Per germline, CDR1 SGHVS and CDR2 FQNEAQ. The germline V and J ends were trimmed by 4 bases and 0 bases, with 13 bases remaining between them. CDR3 size: 16 residues. The CDR3 reads CASSSSGRGSYNEQFF. CDR3 coding DNA: TGTGCCAGCAGCTCCTCAGGTAGGGGCTCCTACAATGAGCAGTTCTTC.